This T cell receptor (beta chain) was recovered during a study of T cells in Graves' hyperthyroidism and ophthalmopathy. Regarding the study as a whole: The model predicted ophthalmopathy a median approximately 6.3 months before onset. Most clonotypes expanded in thyroid above 0.001 were likewise present in blood.

Regarding this clonotype: Its antigen is currently unknown. At one end the junction does not follow the germline gene, possibly because of a read error.

TCR beta CDR3 regions were amplified from RNA transcripts. The HTBI primer set was used in a first-round RT-PCR of the TCR CDR3. TCRdb called the multiplex PCR reads again in MiXCR, with one record for every CDR3 protein. The data show under 600,000 distinct CDR3 sequences, 16% seen once. Germline V lookup: CDR1 GTSNPN, CDR2 SVGIG (reference sequence). There are 15 residues in the CDR3. The TCR originated in a woman aged 40 to 50 with Graves' ophthalmopathy. This chain uses TRBV30 with TRBJ1-1, with D possibly being TRBD1 (5 bases). The sequencing sample was made of blood. CDR3 sequence reads: CASSIPGGKNTEALF. The CDR3 DNA sequence: TGTGCCTCCAGCATACCTGGGGGGAAGAACACTGAAGCTCTCTTT. The whole variable domain, filled in from reference TRBV30 and TRBJ1-1, reads SQTIHQWPATLVQPVGSPLSLECTVEGTSNPNLYWYRQAAGRGLQLLFYSVGIGQISSEVPQNLSASRPQDRQFILSSKKLLLSDSGFYLCASSIPGGKNTEALFGQGTRLTVV.